A single sample is the source of the 14 T cell receptor beta chains below, sequenced in a study of regulatory T cells in long-lasting Graves disease. With iRepertoire HTBI primers and Arm-PCR of CDR3 regions, TCR beta libraries were built. In TCRdb, the multiplex PCR reads were re-called with MiXCR into one record per CDR3 protein. The table has under 500,000 distinct CDR3 sequences, around 20% seen once. The time point: persistent/refractory GD, antithyroid drugs over 5 years with positive TRAb. The TCR library used RNA extracted from PBMCs. The material was peripheral blood mononuclear cells (PBMCs), obtained when the disease was refractory, from a patient treated with antithyroid drugs. The receptors shown here come from a female donor with Graves disease.

This clonotype was seen many times. This chain joins TRBV27 and TRBJ1-5, with TRBD1 as a possible D gene (5 bases). Germline CDR1 is MNHEY and CDR2 is SMNVEV (reference sequence). Trimming left V 5 bases short and J 4 bases short, with 12 bases between. This CDR3 has 14 residues. CDR3 coding DNA: TGTGCCAGCAGTCCATTCAGGGAAAATCAGCCCCAGCATTTT. Translating it yields CASSPFRENQPQHF.

This clonotype has just a few counts. The chain has TRBV18 and TRBJ2-7; 11 bases align to TRBD2. Per germline, CDR1 KGHSH and CDR2 LQKENI. This CDR3 has 17 residues. J lost 2 bases, V lost 5 bases, and 11 bases had no gene match. CDR3 in amino acids: CASSSLPLAGGTYEQYF. DNA for the CDR3: TGTGCCAGCTCATCCCTTCCTCTAGCGGGAGGAACCTACGAGCAGTACTTC.

This clonotype turned up a few times. The chain recombines TRBV7-2 with TRBJ2-1, with 8 positions matching TRBD1. CDR1 and CDR2 (germline): SGHTA, FQGNSA. The CDR3 sequence is 12 residues long. Trimming took 7 bases from V and 9 from J; bases not matched to a gene: 5. CDR3: CASTPTGVEQFF. The DNA for the CDR3 is TGTGCCAGCACCCCGACAGGGGTTGAGCAGTTCTTC.

This clonotype was observed many times. V and J are TRBV28 and TRBJ1-4; possibly TRBD1 for D (5 bases). The CDR3 totals 15 residues. V lost 3 bases and J 8 bases, leaving 16 bases between the germline ends. Per germline, CDR1 MDHEN and CDR2 SYDVKM. For the CDR3, the DNA is TGTGCCAGCAGTTTTGCGGGGGGGGTCGGAGAAAAACTGTTTTTT. This sequence encodes CASSFAGGVGEKLFF.

This clonotype was observed a handful of times. The rearrangement links TRBV18 to TRBJ1-1, with no clear D. CDR1 KGHSH and CDR2 LQKENI come from the germline V gene. V lost 4 bases and J 4 bases, leaving 19 bases between the germline ends. This CDR3 is 16 amino acids long. The CDR3 region has the DNA TGTGCCAGCTCACAACCTGGAGAGGGAATGGCCACTGAAGCTTTCTTT. Its translation: CASSQPGEGMATEAFF.

Ten or more counts support this clonotype. The J gene is TRBJ2-5, the V gene TRBV2; 9 positions match TRBD2. Losses at the gene ends were 3 bases for V and 2 bases for J; bases not matched to a gene: 1. The germline CDR1 and CDR2 sequences are SNHLY and FYNNEI. The CDR3 is 14 residues long. The CDR3 bases are TGTGCCAGCAGTGAGCTAGCGGGACAAGAGACCCAGTACTTC. Residues: CASSELAGQETQYF.

The table lists this clonotype with a few counts. This rearrangement joins TRBV11-3 to TRBJ2-7, with TRBD2 identical over 7 bases. Germline trimming cut 2 bases from V and 1 base from J; bases unmatched to any gene: 11. This CDR3 is 17 amino acids long. CDR1 is SGHNT and CDR2 is YENEEA in the germline V gene. CDR3 protein: CASSLRREGRNSYEQYF. CDR3 coding DNA: TGTGCCAGCAGCTTAAGGAGGGAGGGCCGTAATTCCTACGAGCAGTACTTC.

V is TRBV24-1 and J is TRBJ2-2; D might be TRBD2 (7 bases). The CDR3 extends over 15 amino acids. V shed 2 bases and J shed 2 bases, with 8 bases lying between them. Germline V gene sequence: CDR1 KGHDR, CDR2 SFDVKD. The CDR3: CATSDSGGNTGELFF. CDR3 in DNA: TGTGCCACCAGTGATTCGGGGGGCAACACCGGGGAGCTGTTTTTT.

The chain has TRBV6-1 and TRBJ1-2; D gene uncertain. Trimming removed 2 bases at V and 5 bases at J, with 9 bases between. CDR3 length: 13 amino acids. CDR1 MNHNS and CDR2 SASEGT come from the germline V gene. This CDR3 is CASSEYDQYGYTF. CDR3 nucleotide sequence: TGTGCCAGCAGTGAATATGACCAGTATGGCTACACCTTC.

The rearrangement links TRBV6-1 to TRBJ2-4; 9 bases agree with TRBD2. The J call may be mistaken, given a closer DNA end match to TRBJ2-1. The CDR3 consists of 13 residues. Germline-derived CDR1 and CDR2 are MNHNS and SASEGT. CDR3 in amino acids: CASSKPLAGKQFF. The CDR3 DNA sequence: TGTGCCAGCAGTAAACCCCTAGCGGGAAAACAGTTCTTC.

This clonotype has at least ten counts. The chain uses TRBV12-3 or TRBV12-4 and TRBJ1-1; TRBD1 might be the D (5 bases). The CDR3 runs to 14 residues. Trimming removed 8 bases at V and 7 bases at J, with 20 bases between. The CDR3 DNA reads TGTGCCAGCGCCGATCAGGGAGGGGTCCTTGAAGCTTTCTTT. The encoded protein is CASADQGGVLEAFF.

There are many counts of this clonotype. This chain connects TRBV30 to TRBJ2-7; D ambiguous. Germline V gene lookup returns CDR1 GTSNPN and CDR2 SVGIG (reference sequence). V was pared by 2 bases and J by 0 bases, with 5 bases between. The CDR3 has 12 residues. The CDR3 nucleotides are TGTGCCTGGAGTAGCAGCTCCTACGAGCAGTACTTC. It specifies CAWSSSSYEQYF.

This clonotype was observed a few times. The chain employs TRBV6-5 and TRBJ2-2; no clear D gene. The CDR3 is 14 residues long. Trimming removed 2 bases from V and 7 bases from J, with 11 bases in between. CDR1 is MNHEY and CDR2 is SVGAGI in the germline V gene. For the CDR3, the DNA is TGTGCCAGCAGTTACCCAAGTCCCGGCGGGGAGCTGTTTTTT. Residues: CASSYPSPGGELFF.

With regard to this clonotype: A much more abundant neighbour one base away suggests this may be a read error. Since the CDR3 does not end with the conserved phenylalanine or tryptophan, this likely comes from a read error. V and J are TRBV7-9 and TRBJ2-5; 8 positions agree with TRBD2. Germline trimming cut 3 bases from V and 1 base from J; bases unmatched to any gene: 10. This CDR3 spans 17 amino acids. Germline V gene data show CDR1 as SEHNR and CDR2 as FQNEAQ (reference sequence). CDR3 amino acids: CASSFPGVAGLQETQYL. Here the CDR3 DNA reads TGTGCCAGCAGCTTCCCGGGAGTAGCGGGACTCCAAGAGACCCAGTACCTC.